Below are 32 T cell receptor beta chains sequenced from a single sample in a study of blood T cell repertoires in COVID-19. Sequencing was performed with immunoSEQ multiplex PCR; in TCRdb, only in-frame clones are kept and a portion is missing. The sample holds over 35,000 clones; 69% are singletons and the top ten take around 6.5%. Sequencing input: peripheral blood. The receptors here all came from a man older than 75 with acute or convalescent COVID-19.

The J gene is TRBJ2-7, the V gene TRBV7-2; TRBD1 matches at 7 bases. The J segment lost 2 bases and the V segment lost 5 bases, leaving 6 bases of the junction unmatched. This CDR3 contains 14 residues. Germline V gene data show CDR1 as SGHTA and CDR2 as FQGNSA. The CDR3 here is CASSPQGIPYEQYF. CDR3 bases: TGTGCCAGCAGCCCACAGGGGATACCCTACGAGCAGTACTTC.

CDR3 DNA sequence: TGTGCCAGCAGTTCGCAGGCCGTCTCTGGAAACACCATATATTTT. Amino acid sequence: CASSSQAVSGNTIYF. The rearrangement joins TRBV2 to TRBJ1-3, with unresolved D. Germline-derived CDR1 and CDR2 are SNHLY and FYNNEI. The CDR3 sequence is 15 residues long. V dropped 5 bases and J dropped 0 bases, with 11 bases sitting between them. The full variable domain, in which reference TRBV2 and TRBJ1-3 provide the parts outside the CDR3, is EPEVTQTPSHQVTQMGQEVILRCVPISNHLYFYWYRQILGQKVEFLVSFYNNEISEKSEIFDDQFSVERPDGSNFTLKIRSTKLEDSAMYFCASSSQAVSGNTIYFGEGSWLTVV.

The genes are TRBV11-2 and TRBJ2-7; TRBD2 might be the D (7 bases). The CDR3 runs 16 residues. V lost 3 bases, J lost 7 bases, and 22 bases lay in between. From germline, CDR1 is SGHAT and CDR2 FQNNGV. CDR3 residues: CASSLVGGPRLGEQYF. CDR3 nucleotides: TGTGCCAGCAGCTTGGTGGGGGGGCCCCGGCTGGGGGAGCAGTACTTC. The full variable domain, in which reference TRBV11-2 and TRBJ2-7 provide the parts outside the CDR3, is EAGVAQSPRYKIIEKRQSVAFWCNPISGHATLYWYQQILGQGPKLLIQFQNNGVVDDSQLPKDRFSAERLKGVDSTLKIQPAKLEDSAVYLCASSLVGGPRLGEQYFGPGTRLTVT.

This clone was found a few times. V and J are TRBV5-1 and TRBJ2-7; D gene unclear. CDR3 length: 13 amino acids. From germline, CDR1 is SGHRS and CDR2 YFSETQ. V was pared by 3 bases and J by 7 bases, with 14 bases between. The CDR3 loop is CASSSSGPDEQYF. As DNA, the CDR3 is TGCGCCAGCAGCTCGAGTGGTCCTGATGAGCAGTACTTC.

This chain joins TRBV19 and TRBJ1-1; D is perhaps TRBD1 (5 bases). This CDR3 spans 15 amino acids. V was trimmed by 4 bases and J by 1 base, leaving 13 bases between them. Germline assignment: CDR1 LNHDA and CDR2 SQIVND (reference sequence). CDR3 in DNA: TGTGCCAGTAGTAGGGGAGGGGCAACGAACACTGAAGCTTTCTTT. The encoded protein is CASSRGGATNTEAFF.

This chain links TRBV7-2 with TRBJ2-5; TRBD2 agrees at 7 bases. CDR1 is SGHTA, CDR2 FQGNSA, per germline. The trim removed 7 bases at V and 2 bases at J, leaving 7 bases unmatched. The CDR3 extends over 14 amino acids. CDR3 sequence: CASTRDYLQETQYF. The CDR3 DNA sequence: TGTGCCAGCACTCGGGACTATCTGCAAGAGACCCAGTACTTC.

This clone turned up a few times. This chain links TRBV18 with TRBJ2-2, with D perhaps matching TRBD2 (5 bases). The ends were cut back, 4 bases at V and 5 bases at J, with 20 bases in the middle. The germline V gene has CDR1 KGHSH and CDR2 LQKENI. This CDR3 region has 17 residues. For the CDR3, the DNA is TGTGCCAGCTCACGACGCGAGAGCGCGACGGGAACCGGGGAGCTGTTTTTT. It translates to CASSRRESATGTGELFF. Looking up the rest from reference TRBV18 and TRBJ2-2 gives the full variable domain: NAGVMQNPRHLVRRRGQEARLRCSPMKGHSHVYWYRQLPEEGLKFMVYLQKENIIDESGMPKERFSAEFPKEGPSILRIQQVVRGDSAAYFCASSRRESATGTGELFFGEGSRLTVL.

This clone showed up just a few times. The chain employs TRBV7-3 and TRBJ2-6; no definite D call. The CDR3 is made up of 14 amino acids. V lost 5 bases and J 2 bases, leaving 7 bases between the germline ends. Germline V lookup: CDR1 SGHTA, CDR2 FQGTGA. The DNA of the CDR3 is TGTGCCAGCAGCCCCCTCCCTGGGGCCAACGTCCTGACTTTC. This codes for CASSPLPGANVLTF.

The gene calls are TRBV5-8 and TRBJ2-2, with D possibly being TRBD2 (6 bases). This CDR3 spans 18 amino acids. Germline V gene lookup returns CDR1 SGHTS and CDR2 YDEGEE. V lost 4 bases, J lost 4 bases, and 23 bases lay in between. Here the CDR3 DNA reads TGTGCCAGCAGCAGTATGGGGACTGCGTTTCAGGTCACCGGGGAGCTGTTTTTT. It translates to CASSSMGTAFQVTGELFF.

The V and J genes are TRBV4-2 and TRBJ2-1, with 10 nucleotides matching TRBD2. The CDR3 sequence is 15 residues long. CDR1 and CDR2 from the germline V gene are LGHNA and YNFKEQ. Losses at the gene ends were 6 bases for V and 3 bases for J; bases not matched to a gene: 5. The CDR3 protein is CASRLAGENYNEQFF. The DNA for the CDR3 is TGTGCCAGCAGGCTAGCGGGAGAGAACTACAATGAGCAGTTCTTC.

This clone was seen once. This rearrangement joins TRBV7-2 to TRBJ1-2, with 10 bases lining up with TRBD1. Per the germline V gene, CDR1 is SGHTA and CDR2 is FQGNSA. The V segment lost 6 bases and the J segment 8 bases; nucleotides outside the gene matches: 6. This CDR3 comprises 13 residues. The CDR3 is CASSSDRGQGYTF. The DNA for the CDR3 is TGTGCCAGCAGTTCCGACAGGGGGCAAGGCTACACCTTC.

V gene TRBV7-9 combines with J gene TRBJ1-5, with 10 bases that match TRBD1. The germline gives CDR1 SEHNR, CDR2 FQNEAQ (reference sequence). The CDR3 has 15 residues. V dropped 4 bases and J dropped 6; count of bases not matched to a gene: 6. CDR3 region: CASSSGTGDAQPQHF. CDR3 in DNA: TGTGCCAGCAGCTCCGGGACAGGGGACGCTCAGCCCCAGCATTTT.

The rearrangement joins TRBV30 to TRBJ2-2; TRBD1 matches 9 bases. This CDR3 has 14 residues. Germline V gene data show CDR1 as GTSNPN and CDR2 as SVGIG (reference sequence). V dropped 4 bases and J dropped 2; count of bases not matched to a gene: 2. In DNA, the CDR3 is TGTGCCTGGAATACAGGGGGCAACACCGGGGAGCTGTTTTTT. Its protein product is CAWNTGGNTGELFF.

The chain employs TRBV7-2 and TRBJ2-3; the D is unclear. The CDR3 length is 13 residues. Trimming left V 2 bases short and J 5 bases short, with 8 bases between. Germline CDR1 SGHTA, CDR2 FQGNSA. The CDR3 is CASSLQFLDTQYF. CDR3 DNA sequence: TGTGCCAGCAGCTTACAGTTTTTAGATACGCAGTATTTT.

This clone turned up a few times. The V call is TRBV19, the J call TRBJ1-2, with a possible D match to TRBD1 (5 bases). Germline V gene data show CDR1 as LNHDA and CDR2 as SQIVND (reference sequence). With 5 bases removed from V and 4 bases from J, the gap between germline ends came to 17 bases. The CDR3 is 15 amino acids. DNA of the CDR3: TGTGCCAGTAGTCGGGGCGGGGAACGGGGCTATGGCTACACCTTC. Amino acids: CASSRGGERGYGYTF.

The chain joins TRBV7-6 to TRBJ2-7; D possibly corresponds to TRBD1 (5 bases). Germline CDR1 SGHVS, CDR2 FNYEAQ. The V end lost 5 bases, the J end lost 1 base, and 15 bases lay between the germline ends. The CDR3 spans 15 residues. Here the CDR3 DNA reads TGTGCCAGCAGCCCCCGCGGACACCCTTCCTACGAGCAGTACTTC. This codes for CASSPRGHPSYEQYF.

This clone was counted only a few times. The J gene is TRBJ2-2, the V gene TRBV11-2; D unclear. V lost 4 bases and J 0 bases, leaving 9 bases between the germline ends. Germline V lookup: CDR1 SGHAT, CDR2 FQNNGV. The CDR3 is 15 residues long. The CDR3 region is CASSSFTANTGELFF. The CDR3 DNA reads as TGTGCCAGCAGCTCCTTTACAGCGAACACCGGGGAGCTGTTTTTT.

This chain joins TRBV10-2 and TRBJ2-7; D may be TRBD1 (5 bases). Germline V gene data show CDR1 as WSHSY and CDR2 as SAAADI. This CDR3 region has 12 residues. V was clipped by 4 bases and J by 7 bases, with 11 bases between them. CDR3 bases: TGCGCCAGCAGTGGTATGGGGCTGGAGCAGTACTTC. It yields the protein CASSGMGLEQYF.

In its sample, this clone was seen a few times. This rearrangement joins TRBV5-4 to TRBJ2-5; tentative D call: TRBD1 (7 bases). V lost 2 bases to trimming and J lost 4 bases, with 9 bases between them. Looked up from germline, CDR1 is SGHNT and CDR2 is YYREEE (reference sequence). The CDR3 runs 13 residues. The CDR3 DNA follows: TGTGCCAGCAGCTTTCAGGGGGGAGAGACCCAGTACTTC. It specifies CASSFQGGETQYF.

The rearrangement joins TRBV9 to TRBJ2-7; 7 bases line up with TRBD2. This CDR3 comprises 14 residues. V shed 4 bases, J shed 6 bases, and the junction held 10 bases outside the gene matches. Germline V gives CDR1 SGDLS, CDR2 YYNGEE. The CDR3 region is CASSPWGGWREQYF. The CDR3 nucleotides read TGTGCCAGCAGCCCATGGGGGGGGTGGCGCGAGCAGTACTTC.

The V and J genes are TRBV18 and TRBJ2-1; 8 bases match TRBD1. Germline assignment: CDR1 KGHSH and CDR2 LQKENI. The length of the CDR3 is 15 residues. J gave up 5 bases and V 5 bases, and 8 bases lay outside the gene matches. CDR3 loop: CASSEGQGANNEQFF. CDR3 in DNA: TGTGCCAGCTCAGAAGGTCAGGGGGCCAACAATGAGCAGTTCTTC.

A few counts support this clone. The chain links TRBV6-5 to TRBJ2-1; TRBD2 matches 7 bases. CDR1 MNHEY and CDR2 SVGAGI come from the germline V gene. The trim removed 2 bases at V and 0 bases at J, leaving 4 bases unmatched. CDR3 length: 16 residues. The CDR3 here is CASSYAERGSYNEQFF. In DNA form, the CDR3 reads TGTGCCAGCAGTTACGCTGAGCGGGGCTCCTACAATGAGCAGTTCTTC.

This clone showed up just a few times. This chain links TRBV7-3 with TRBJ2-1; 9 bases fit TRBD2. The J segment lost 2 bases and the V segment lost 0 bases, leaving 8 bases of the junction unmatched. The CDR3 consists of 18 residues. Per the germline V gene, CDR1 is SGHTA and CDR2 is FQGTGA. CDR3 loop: CASSLTGLAGPPYNEQFF. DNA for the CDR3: TGTGCCAGCAGCTTAACGGGCCTAGCGGGACCCCCCTACAATGAGCAGTTCTTC.

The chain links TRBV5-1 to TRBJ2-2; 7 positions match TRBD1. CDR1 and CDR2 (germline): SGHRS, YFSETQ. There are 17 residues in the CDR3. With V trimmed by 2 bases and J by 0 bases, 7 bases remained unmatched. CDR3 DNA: TGCGCCAGCAGCTTAAGAGGGGGCACCCCGAACACCGGGGAGCTGTTTTTT. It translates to CASSLRGGTPNTGELFF.

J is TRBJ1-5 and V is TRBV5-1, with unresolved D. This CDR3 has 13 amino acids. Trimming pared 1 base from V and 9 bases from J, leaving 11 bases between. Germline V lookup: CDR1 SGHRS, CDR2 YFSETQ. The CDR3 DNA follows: TGCGCCAGCAGCTTGCAGCCGGGTGGGCCCCAGCATTTT. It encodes CASSLQPGGPQHF.

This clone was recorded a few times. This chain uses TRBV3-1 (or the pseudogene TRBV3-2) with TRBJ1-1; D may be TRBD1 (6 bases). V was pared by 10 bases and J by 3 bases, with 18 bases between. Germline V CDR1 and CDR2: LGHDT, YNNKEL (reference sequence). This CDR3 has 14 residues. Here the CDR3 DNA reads TGTGCCACCAGACTAAGACAGGACGACACTGAAGCTTTCTTT. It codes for CATRLRQDDTEAFF.

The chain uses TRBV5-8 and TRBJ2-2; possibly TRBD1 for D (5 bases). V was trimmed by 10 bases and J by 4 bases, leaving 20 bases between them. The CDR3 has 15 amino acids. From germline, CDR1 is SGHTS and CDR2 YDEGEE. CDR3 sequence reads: CAGRTGFLGTGELFF. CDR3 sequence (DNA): TGTGCCGGAAGAACAGGTTTTCTCGGCACCGGGGAGCTGTTTTTT. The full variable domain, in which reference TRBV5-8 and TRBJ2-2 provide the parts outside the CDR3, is EAGVTQSPTHLIKTRGQQATLRCSPISGHTSVYWYQQALGLGLQFLLWYDEGEERNRGNFPPRFSGRQFPNYSSELNVNALELEDSALYLCAGRTGFLGTGELFFGEGSRLTVL.

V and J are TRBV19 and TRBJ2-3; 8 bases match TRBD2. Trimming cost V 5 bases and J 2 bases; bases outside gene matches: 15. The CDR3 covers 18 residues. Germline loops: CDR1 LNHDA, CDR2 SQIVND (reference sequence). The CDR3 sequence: CASSPRGGFPRYTDTQYF. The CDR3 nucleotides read TGTGCCAGTAGTCCCCGGGGGGGATTCCCCCGGTACACAGATACGCAGTATTTT.

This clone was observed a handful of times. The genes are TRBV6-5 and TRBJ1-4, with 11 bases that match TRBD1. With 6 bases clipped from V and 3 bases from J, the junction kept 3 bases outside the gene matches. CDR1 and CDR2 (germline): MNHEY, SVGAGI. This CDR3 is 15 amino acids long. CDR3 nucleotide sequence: TGTGCCAGCAGACGGACAGGGGGCCCTAATGAAAAACTGTTTTTT. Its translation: CASRRTGGPNEKLFF.

This CDR3 reads CASSQNPTLIGVNYGYTF. The CDR3 region has the DNA TGCGCCAGCAGCCAGAACCCAACCCTTATTGGAGTTAACTATGGCTACACCTTC. V gene TRBV4-1 combines with J gene TRBJ1-2; no reliable D call. Trimming pared 3 bases from V and 1 base from J, leaving 21 bases between. The CDR3 covers 18 residues. Germline-derived CDR1 and CDR2 are MGHRA and YSYEKL.

CDR3 region: CAWSLRGSTNEKLFF. CDR3 DNA sequence: TGTGCCTGGAGTCTCAGGGGGTCCACTAATGAAAAACTGTTTTTT. The rearrangement links TRBV30 to TRBJ1-4; 7 bases fit TRBD1. CDR3 length equals 15 residues. From germline, CDR1 is GTSNPN and CDR2 SVGIG (reference sequence). After removal of 2 bases from V and 2 bases from J, the junction contained 5 bases not matched to a gene. The full variable domain, its missing parts supplied by reference TRBV30 and TRBJ1-4, is SQTIHQWPATLVQPVGSPLSLECTVEGTSNPNLYWYRQAAGRGLQLLFYSVGIGQISSEVPQNLSASRPQDRQFILSSKKLLLSDSGFYLCAWSLRGSTNEKLFFGSGTQLSVL.

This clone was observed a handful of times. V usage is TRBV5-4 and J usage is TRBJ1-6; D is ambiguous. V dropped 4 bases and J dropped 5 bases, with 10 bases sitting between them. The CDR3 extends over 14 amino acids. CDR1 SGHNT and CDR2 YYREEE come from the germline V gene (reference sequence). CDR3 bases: TGTGCCAGCAGCCCACGGGGTAATAATTCACCCCTCCACTTT. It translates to CASSPRGNNSPLHF.